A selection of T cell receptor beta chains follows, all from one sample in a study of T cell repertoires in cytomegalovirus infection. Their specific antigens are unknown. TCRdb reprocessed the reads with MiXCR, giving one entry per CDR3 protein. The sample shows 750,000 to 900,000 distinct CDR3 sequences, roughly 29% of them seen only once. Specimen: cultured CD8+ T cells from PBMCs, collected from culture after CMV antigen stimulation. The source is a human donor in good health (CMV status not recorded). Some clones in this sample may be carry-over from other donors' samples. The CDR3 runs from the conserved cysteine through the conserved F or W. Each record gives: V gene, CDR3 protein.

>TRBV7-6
CASSSGMSSGANVLTF
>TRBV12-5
CASHQTNTGELFF
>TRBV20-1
CSAVKGYTGELFF
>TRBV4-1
CASSQGPTTAVGEQFF
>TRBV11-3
CASTDGSRCNEKLFF
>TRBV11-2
CASSSAGTGIPLPTDTQYF
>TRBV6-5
CASSYSIPSYGSSVEQYF
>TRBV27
CASSLRGQADGYTF
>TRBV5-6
CASSFKEALRDTQYF
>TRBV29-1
CSVTVPHTGELFF
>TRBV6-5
CASSLVGDYSYEQYF
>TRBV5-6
CASSFFAYNGANVLTF
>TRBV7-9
CASSSQDREGVEQFF
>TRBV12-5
CASGSLGGNEQFF
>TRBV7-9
CASSSPGGNEQFF
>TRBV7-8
CASSLEGVGGYEQYF
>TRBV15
CATSSSWGETWYEQYF
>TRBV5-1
CASSWGLGEKLFF
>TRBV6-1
CASRPQGDGYTF
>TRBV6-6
CASKFLRLATNEKLFF
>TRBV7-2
CASRQSAGAGAPSVTDTQYF
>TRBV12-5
CASGLTPGYGYTF
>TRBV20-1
CSARIPGGVLNTEAFF
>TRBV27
CASSPVQGTSRHF
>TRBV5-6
CASSPGPGPSLGYTF
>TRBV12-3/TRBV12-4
CASGPGKDTEAFF
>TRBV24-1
CATSRKQNSNQPQHF
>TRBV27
CASSPVPTGVGYTDTQYF
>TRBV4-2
CASSQVLSSYNEQFF
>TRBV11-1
CASSLTVDRPTGELFF
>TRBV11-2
CASSIWTASYTDTQYF
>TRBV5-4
CASSVYRDRGYEQYF
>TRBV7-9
CASSLNDYGYTF
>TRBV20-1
CSARKRVGELFF
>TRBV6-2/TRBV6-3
CASSYRTGNTEAFF
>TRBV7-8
CASSPGTGDGYGYTF
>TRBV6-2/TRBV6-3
CASSYRNGSYNEQFF
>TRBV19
CASRATTVNAEAFF
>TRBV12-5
CASGFGTFYEQYF
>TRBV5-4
CASSQSGTGGRETQYF
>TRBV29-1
CSVGGGVRFSGANVLTF
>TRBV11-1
CASSLSSPDSYNEQFF
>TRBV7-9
CASSSGYTIYF
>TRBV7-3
CASSQTGGWSDTEAFF
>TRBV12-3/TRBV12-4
CASSRGKGSEAFF
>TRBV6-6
CASSYAPSGGYTF
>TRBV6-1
CASSELGGGTNVLTF
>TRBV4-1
CASSRGDRGDQPQHF
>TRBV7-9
CASSPRAGELFF
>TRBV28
CAITTGKDYGYTF
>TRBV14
CASSQDRYRNYGYTF
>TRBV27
CASSTFSGPGADTQYF
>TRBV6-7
CASSYPPGDATNEKLFF
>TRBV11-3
CASSLGFRDAFSILGYTF
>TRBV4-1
CASSQEAGVSYNEQFF